The text below deals with one T cell receptor beta chain. What it recognizes is unknown. Profiled with immunoSEQ multiplex PCR; TCRdb holds only in-frame clones, not every one. This sample has nearly 55,000 clones, with roughly 84% found just once. The sample belongs to a study of a mutant IDH1 vaccine in newly diagnosed glioma. Study-wide background: Week 35 was assigned to visit V12, and week 47 was assigned to visit V13.

This sample's time point: week 35, safety follow-up. Vaccine doses each comprised 300 ug of mutant IDH1 20-mer peptide, with topical imiquimod. Specimen: PBMCs, collected from a glioma patient whose treatment included an IDH1 peptide vaccine. The receptor was isolated from a woman aged 18-30 years with glioma.

The chain's CDR3 is CASSQDNIGSYEQYF. CDR3 DNA: TGCGCCAGCAGCCAAGATAACATCGGGTCCTACGAGCAGTACTTC. This sequence joins TRBV4-3 and TRBJ2-7; D uncertain. The CDR3 runs to 15 residues. Between the trimmed V and J ends, which lost 0 bases and 1 base, there was a span of 10 bases. Germline V gives CDR1 LGHNA, CDR2 YSLEER.